The clone carrying this T cell receptor beta chain was picked up one time. Sequenced by immunoSEQ multiplex PCR; TCRdb stores in-frame clones only, minus some. The table includes around 110,000 clones, roughly nine tenths detected once. These data belong to a study of control samples from healthy donors and cancer patients. Germline assignment: CDR1 MNHEY and CDR2 SVGAGI. The junction had 4 bases not matched to a gene; V was cut back by 6 bases and J by 3 bases. The CDR3 loop spans 13 amino acids. Sequenced input: PBMCs. The sequence was obtained from a woman in her forties or fifties with colorectal cancer. J is TRBJ1-1 and V is TRBV6-5; TRBD1 matches at 7 bases. Here the CDR3 reads CASRGDRYTEAFF. The CDR3 DNA reads TGTGCCAGCAGGGGGGACAGATACACTGAAGCTTTCTTT.